The text below deals with one T cell receptor (beta chain). Its antigen is not identified. The source of the sample is a study of cytomegalovirus exposure and HLA in healthy donors. Losses at the gene ends were 6 bases for V and 3 bases for J; bases not matched to a gene: 6. The CDR3 runs to 15 residues. The germline V gene encodes CDR1 MNHNS and CDR2 SASEGT. Study results and caveats: Rare TCR sequences dominated, though some public TCRs recurred in many donors. Per a prior analysis, the majority of TCR beta V segments were productive roughly 90% or roughly 30% of the time. It was shown in a later analysis that HLA-associated TCR beta chains were more clonally expanded than other, equally common chains. There were several of the most significant clusters that appeared linked to common viral pathogens in a later analysis.

PCR was performed using 60 Vbeta and 13 Jbeta primers. Libraries were prepared by immunoSEQ multiplex PCR; TCRdb keeps only in-frame clonotypes and omits some of them. The sample holds 85,000 to 100,000 clones, about 83% seen once. The rearrangement joins TRBV6-1 to TRBJ1-5, with 9 bases that match TRBD1. Sequencing was done on a sample of PBMCs. The TCR comes from a man aged 60 to 69 in good health and CMV-seropositive. CDR3 amino acids: CASSLTGGYNQPQHF. CDR3 in DNA: TGTGCCAGCAGCCTGACAGGGGGGTACAATCAGCCCCAGCATTTT.